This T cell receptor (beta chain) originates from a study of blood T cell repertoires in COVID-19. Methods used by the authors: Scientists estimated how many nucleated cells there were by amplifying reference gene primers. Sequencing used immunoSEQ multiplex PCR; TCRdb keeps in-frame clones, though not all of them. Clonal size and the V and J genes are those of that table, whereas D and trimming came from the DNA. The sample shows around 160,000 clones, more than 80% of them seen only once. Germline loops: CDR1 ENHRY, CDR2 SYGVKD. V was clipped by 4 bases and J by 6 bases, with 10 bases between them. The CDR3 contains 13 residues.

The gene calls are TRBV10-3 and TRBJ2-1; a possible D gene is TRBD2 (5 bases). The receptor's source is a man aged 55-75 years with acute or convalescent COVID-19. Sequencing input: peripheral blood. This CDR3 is CAISGQEGNEQFF. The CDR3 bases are TGTGCCATCAGTGGCCAAGAGGGCAATGAGCAGTTCTTC.